What follows is one TCR beta chain and its context. Its matching antigen is unknown. The data were obtained in a study of response to subunit inactivated influenza vaccine. Regarding the study as a whole: There was a suggestion from the authors that each seasonal influenza vaccination recruits few new T cells.

Each CDR3 protein gets one entry after TCRdb re-called the RT-PCR reads with MiXCR. This repertoire shows roughly 150,000 distinct CDR3 sequences, around 9.9% found once; its top ten account for around 12%. The sequences come from non-naive T cells sorted from PBMCs, collected about 40 days after vaccination. The source of this sequence is a man aged 50 to 60 who received an inactivated influenza vaccine.

This chain's CDR3 is CASSSGQGMIGELFF. The CDR3 coding sequence is TGTGCCAGCAGCTCCGGACAGGGAATGATCGGGGAGCTGTTTTTT. The chain couples TRBV7-2 to TRBJ2-2; TRBD1 agrees at 8 bases. Germline loops: CDR1 SGHTA, CDR2 FQGNSA. This CDR3 has 15 amino acids. The V and J ends lost 4 bases and 7 bases, in that order; junction bases with no gene match: 8.